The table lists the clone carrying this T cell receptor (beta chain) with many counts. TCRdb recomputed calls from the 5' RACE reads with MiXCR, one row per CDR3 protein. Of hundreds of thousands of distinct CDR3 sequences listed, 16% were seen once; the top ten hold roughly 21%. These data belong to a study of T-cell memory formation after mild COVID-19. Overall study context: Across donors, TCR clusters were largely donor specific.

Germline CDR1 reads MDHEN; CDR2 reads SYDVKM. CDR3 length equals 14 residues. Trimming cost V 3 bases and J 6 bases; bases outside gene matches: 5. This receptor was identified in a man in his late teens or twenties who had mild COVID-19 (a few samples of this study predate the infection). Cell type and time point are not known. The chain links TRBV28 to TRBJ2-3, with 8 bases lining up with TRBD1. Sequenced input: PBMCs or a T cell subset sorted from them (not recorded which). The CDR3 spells CASSFSDRGDTQYF. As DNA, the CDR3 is TGTGCCAGCAGTTTCTCCGACAGGGGTGATACGCAGTATTTT.